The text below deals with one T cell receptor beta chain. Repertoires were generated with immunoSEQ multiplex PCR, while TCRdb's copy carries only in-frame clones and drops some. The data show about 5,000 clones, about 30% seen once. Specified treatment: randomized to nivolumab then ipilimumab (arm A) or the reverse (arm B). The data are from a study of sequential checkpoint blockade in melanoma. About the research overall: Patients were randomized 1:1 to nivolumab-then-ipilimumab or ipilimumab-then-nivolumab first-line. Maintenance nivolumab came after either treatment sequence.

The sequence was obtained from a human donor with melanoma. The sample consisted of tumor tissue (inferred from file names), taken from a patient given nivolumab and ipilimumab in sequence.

This chain's CDR3 is CAAGTSGSGATQYF. The CDR3, as DNA: TGTGCTGCCGGGACTAGCGGTTCGGGGGCGACCCAGTACTTC. The chain recombines TRBV28 with TRBJ2-5; 11 positions agree with TRBD2. The CDR3 length is 14 residues. Germline CDR1 MDHEN, CDR2 SYDVKM. The variable domain in full, completed from reference TRBV28 and TRBJ2-5, reads DVKVTQSSRYLVKRTGEKVFLECVQDMDHENMFWYRQDPGLGLRLIYFSYDVKMKEKGDIPEGYSVSREKKERFSLILESASTNQTSMYLCAAGTSGSGATQYFGPGTRLLVL.